This T cell receptor (beta chain) was found in a study of shared clonotypes between healthy human individuals (dated by TCRdb to the early 2020s). Study-level background: The cohort comprised two women and a few men aged 18 to 49 years. Libraries were prepared and TCR repertoires were sequenced by different laboratories using diverse techniques, in order to increase sequencing depth and limit assay-specific biases. Between about 0.9 and 10 billion PBMCs per donor were obtained by leukapheresis. For each donor, CD4 naive and CD4 memory were each run on three plates, CD8 naive on two plates, and CD8 memory on one plate. To estimate repertoire size and how much clonotypes are shared between individuals, the study performed deep sequencing of blood TCR repertoires from about 5 healthy adults.

Comment on this clone: It has no known antigen specificity. No per-base quality is available; no much larger clone lies one base away.

Using the deep immunoSEQ assay, multiplex PCR amplified TCR CDR3 regions from genomic DNA. Extracted genomic DNA from each cell subset was distributed evenly across all wells of several immunoSEQ 96-well plates, and each plate was treated as a replicate. For sorted subsets, about 200 ng genomic DNA, equal to about 30,000 T cell genomes, was loaded into each replicate PCR. The purified libraries were quantified using a Qubit 3.0 fluorometer, sized with a Bioanalyzer 2100, and then quantified again using the KAPA Library Quantification kit. Every immunoSEQ 96-well plate was sequenced on a dedicated single-read 150-cycle Illumina NextSeq 550 flow cell. The authors processed their data as follows. The immunoSEQ output contained only junctional sequences without quality scores, so filtering could not match that applied to full-length reads. Sequences were annotated with PyIR, a Python wrapper for IgBLAST v1.9, using IMGT germline references to assign V/J genes and CDR3. Any read was removed if the V/J assignment was weak (E-value above 1e-6), the CDR3 was missing, or the read contained stop codons, out-of-frame junctions, or ambiguous translated residues. A V3J clonotype was defined by an identical inferred V gene, J gene, and CDR3 amino acid sequence. Percentage overlap between repertoires was calculated by dividing the number of shared unique clonotypes by the size of the smaller repertoire. Three approaches were used to assess repertoire richness: RTK rarefaction, the Chao1 estimator, and Recon v2.1 estimates of unobserved clonotypes. OLGA was used to compute generation probabilities for all TCRbeta clonotypes that the gDNA method yielded from a few donors. Drawn from immuneACCESS, this table holds only the in-frame rearrangements with V and J called that TCRdb kept. Clones are partly lost; checked studies trace under half to an unresolved V gene and leave the rest unexplained. From that table come the V and J calls and clone size; the DNA was used to work out D and trimming. Across this sample there are around 2.5 million clones, with approximately 93% seen only once. The ten biggest clones cover 0.36% of the sample.

Overall study results and their limits: Sampling was limited to blood, and TCR repertoires in tissue likely differ from TCR repertoires in blood. Larger estimated clonotype richness was generally found for naive subsets than for memory subsets. Because the study included a small number of donors, the genetic and exposure-history diversity represented was limited. Based on pairwise subsampling, the degree of clonotype sharing among donors was expected to be affected by sequencing depth. Clonotypes shared by all four sorted-subset donors showed higher generation probabilities than non-shared clonotypes. Across a handful of donors, roughly 5.1% of naive CD4, 3.5% of naive CD8, 2.3% of memory CD4, and under 0.45% of memory CD8 clonotypes were shared. Even with the large sequencing depth, rarefaction of the sorted-subset datasets indicated that sequencing was incomplete.

The donors were healthy, HIV-negative adults with no recently reported acute infections or vaccinations. Every donor was a Caucasian adult living in Nashville, Tennessee, USA. Magnetic negative selection was used to enrich CD4+ T cells, after which naive cells were positively selected on CD45RA and the negative fraction became the memory subset. Blood was obtained by leukapheresis, after which PBMCs were separated by Ficoll-Histopaque density gradient centrifugation and cryopreserved in liquid nitrogen vapor phase. Analytical flow cytometry was used to check the purity and quantity of each magnetically sorted T cell population. Each sorted fraction had its genomic DNA isolated and then quantified by UV absorbance on a Nanodrop 2000c. This clonotype was obtained from a man aged 18-30 years in good health. Some clones in this sample may be carry-over from other donors' samples. Specimen: naive CD4+ T cells from PBMCs. The sample's cell subset or site, from its label and the paper: CD45RA+ positively selected.

The nucleotide sequence is TGTGCCAGCAGTCCCCTGAGCCCCGGGGAGCTGTTTTTT. Its amino acids are CASSPLSPGELFF. The receptor chain draws on TRBV6-5 and TRBJ2-2; the D gene is unclear. The germline V gene supplies CDR1 MNHEY and CDR2 SVGAGI. The junction carries 10 bases between V and J, which are trimmed by 5 bases and 6 bases respectively. The CDR3, from cysteine to phenylalanine, totals 13 residues. The entry retains the CDR3 DNA only, 39 bases that are in frame from base 1.